The rows below give T cell receptor beta chains drawn from one sample of a study of early T cells in non-severe SARS-CoV-2 infection. Via MiXCR, TCRdb re-called the 5' RACE reads, giving one row per CDR3 protein. This sample has approximately 34,000 distinct CDR3 sequences, with approximately 5.1% found just once. The specimen comprised whole blood, sampled at baseline. Source of these receptors: an adult who was a healthcare worker with PCR-confirmed SARS-CoV-2 infection or an uninfected control (not recorded which). Both conserved end residues are part of each CDR3. The order of the fields is J gene, clone size, V gene, D gene, CDR3 DNA, CDR3 protein. D genes are given only for firm matches. Clone size appears in some rows only: once, few, many, or a class for an expanded clone.

J: TRBJ2-1
size: many
V: TRBV1
D: NA
DNA: TGCACCAGCAGCCCCGGGACTAGCGGGGGGAGCTCCTACAATGAGCAGTTCTTC
CDR3: CTSSPGTSGGSSYNEQFF

J: TRBJ2-3
size: many
V: TRBV10-3
D: TRBD1
DNA: TGTGCCACTTGGACCGGACAGGGAGGTACAGATACGCAGTATTTT
CDR3: CATWTGQGGTDTQYF

J: TRBJ1-5
size: many
V: TRBV20-1
D: NA
DNA: TGCAGTGCAAGAGGCCCCGGAGGCAATCAGCCCCAGCATTTT
CDR3: CSARGPGGNQPQHF

J: TRBJ2-3
size: many
V: TRBV20-1
D: NA
DNA: TGCAGTGCTAGGTGGTCTAATTACACAGATACGCAGTATTTT
CDR3: CSARWSNYTDTQYF

J: TRBJ2-1
size: many
V: TRBV7-9
D: NA
DNA: TGTGCCAGCAGCTTACCGGGGAACAATGAGCAGTTCTTC
CDR3: CASSLPGNNEQFF

J: TRBJ2-1
size: NA
V: TRBV7-2
D: NA
DNA: TGTGCCAGCAGCTTAGTCTCCGGCGATGAGCAGTTCTTC
CDR3: CASSLVSGDEQFF

J: TRBJ2-2
size: many
V: TRBV4-2
D: TRBD2
DNA: TGTGCCAGCAGCCAAGCGATCCCAGGACTAGCGGAGAACACCGGGGAGCTGTTTTTT
CDR3: CASSQAIPGLAENTGELFF

J: TRBJ2-4
size: NA
V: TRBV10-1
D: TRBD1
DNA: TGCGCCAGCAGCCGAGGACAGGGGGTGTCCAAAAACATTCAGTACTTC
CDR3: CASSRGQGVSKNIQYF

J: TRBJ2-1
size: many
V: TRBV11-2
D: NA
DNA: TGTGCCAGCAGCTCCGAACCCAGGTCCTACAATGAGCAGTTCTTC
CDR3: CASSSEPRSYNEQFF

J: TRBJ1-1
size: medium-sized
V: TRBV15
D: NA
DNA: TGTGCCACCAGCGACCCTTCGACGCAGGGCCTGTTGAACACTGAAGCTTTCTTT
CDR3: CATSDPSTQGLLNTEAFF

J: TRBJ2-3
size: many
V: TRBV29-1
D: NA
DNA: TGCAGCGTTGATTCCCTTACTAGCACAGATACGCAGTATTTT
CDR3: CSVDSLTSTDTQYF

J: TRBJ2-1
size: few
V: TRBV14
D: NA
DNA: TGTGCCAGCAGCCAAGAACCGCGGGATGAGCAGTTCTTC
CDR3: CASSQEPRDEQFF

J: TRBJ1-1
size: few
V: TRBV13
D: NA
DNA: TGTGCCAGCAGCTTTGCGACGGGGGGATTAACCATGAACACTGAAGCTTTCTTT
CDR3: CASSFATGGLTMNTEAFF

J: TRBJ2-7
size: many
V: TRBV3-1
D: NA
DNA: TGTGCCAGCAGCCAGGGGGGCACCGGCGTCTACGAGCAGTACTTC
CDR3: CASSQGGTGVYEQYF

J: TRBJ1-3
size: NA
V: TRBV7-9
D: NA
DNA: TGTGCCAGCAGCTTAGCCAGGGTTAACACCATATATTTT
CDR3: CASSLARVNTIYF

J: TRBJ2-3
size: many
V: TRBV7-7
D: TRBD2
DNA: TGTGCTAGCAGCTTAGGGCCTAGCGGGAGGGATACGCAGTATTTT
CDR3: CASSLGPSGRDTQYF

J: TRBJ1-2
size: many
V: TRBV6-6
D: NA
DNA: TGTGCCAGCAGTTACGCTACAGTTAACTATGGCTACACCTTC
CDR3: CASSYATVNYGYTF

J: TRBJ2-3
size: NA
V: TRBV3-1
D: NA
DNA: TGTGCCAGCAGCCATCGGCGGGACACAGATACGCAGTATTTT
CDR3: CASSHRRDTDTQYF

J: TRBJ2-4
size: few
V: TRBV14
D: TRBD1
DNA: TGTGCCAGCAGCCCACTCGGGACAGGCTTAAACATTCAGTACTTC
CDR3: CASSPLGTGLNIQYF

J: TRBJ2-3
size: NA
V: TRBV5-1
D: NA
DNA: TGCGCCAGCAGGGGGGAGATCGAAACAGATACGCAGTATTTT
CDR3: CASRGEIETDTQYF

J: TRBJ2-1
size: many
V: TRBV6-4
D: NA
DNA: TGTGCCAGCAGTGAAGTAGCACTGGATGAGCAGTTCTTC
CDR3: CASSEVALDEQFF

J: TRBJ2-1
size: few
V: TRBV20-1
D: TRBD2
DNA: TGCAGTGCTAGAGGGGCTAGCGGCAACGTGGGCAATGAGCAGTTCTTC
CDR3: CSARGASGNVGNEQFF

J: TRBJ2-5
size: many
V: TRBV20-1
D: TRBD1
DNA: TGCAGTGCTACGACAGGGTCAGCCCAACGTTTC
CDR3: CSATTGSAQRF

J: TRBJ2-1
size: many
V: TRBV12-3/TRBV12-4
D: NA
DNA: TGTGCCAGCACCCGGTCTAGCTCCTACAATGAGCAGTTCTTC
CDR3: CASTRSSSYNEQFF

J: TRBJ2-1
size: many
V: TRBV9
D: NA
DNA: TGTGCCAGCAGCGCCTCAGGACTACACAATGAGCAGTTCTTC
CDR3: CASSASGLHNEQFF

J: TRBJ2-1
size: many
V: TRBV6-1
D: NA
DNA: TGTGCCAGCAGCTACCATTCTTGGCCAGGTCTTTTGAATGAGCAGTTCTTC
CDR3: CASSYHSWPGLLNEQFF

J: TRBJ2-1
size: many
V: TRBV5-5
D: NA
DNA: TGTGCCAGCAGCTGGACGCCGGGACATGAGTTCTTC
CDR3: CASSWTPGHEFF

J: TRBJ2-3
size: many
V: TRBV10-3
D: NA
DNA: TGTGCCATCGGAACCTACTTTGGTGGCACAGATACGCAGTATTTT
CDR3: CAIGTYFGGTDTQYF

J: TRBJ1-2
size: many
V: TRBV12-3/TRBV12-4
D: NA
DNA: TGTGCCAGCAGTCCCCAAGGCACCATAAACTATGGCTACACCTTC
CDR3: CASSPQGTINYGYTF

J: TRBJ2-1
size: many
V: TRBV5-4
D: NA
DNA: TGTGCCAGCAGCTGGATCGGGACTCCGCAGTTCTTC
CDR3: CASSWIGTPQFF

J: TRBJ2-2
size: many
V: TRBV18
D: NA
DNA: TGTGCCAGCTCATCCGGACGGGCGAACACCGGGGAGCTGTTTTTT
CDR3: CASSSGRANTGELFF

J: TRBJ2-3
size: few
V: TRBV6-6
D: TRBD2
DNA: TGTGCCAGCAGGCAGGGACTAGCGGGAGATGTGGGAGATACGCAGTATTTT
CDR3: CASRQGLAGDVGDTQYF

J: TRBJ2-1
size: many
V: TRBV6-1
D: TRBD2
DNA: TGTGCCAGCAGGACTAGCGGGAGTTATGAGCAGTTCTTC
CDR3: CASRTSGSYEQFF

J: TRBJ2-5
size: many
V: TRBV12-3/TRBV12-4
D: NA
DNA: TGTGCCAGCAGTTATCAGGCCCGCCGGGAGACCCAGTACTTC
CDR3: CASSYQARRETQYF

J: TRBJ2-1
size: many
V: TRBV2
D: NA
DNA: TGTGCCAGCACGAACCTTGGGATTGGGGGTGAGCAGTTCTTC
CDR3: CASTNLGIGGEQFF

J: TRBJ2-1
size: many
V: TRBV11-3
D: TRBD2
DNA: TGTGCCAGCAGCTTAATTTCGGCTAGCGGGAGCTTCTACAATGAGCAGTTCTTC
CDR3: CASSLISASGSFYNEQFF

J: TRBJ1-1
size: many
V: TRBV5-1
D: TRBD1
DNA: TGCGCCAGCAGAGTGGGGCAGGGGGCGATTGTGTACACTGAAGCTTTCTTT
CDR3: CASRVGQGAIVYTEAFF

J: TRBJ2-2
size: few
V: TRBV12-3/TRBV12-4
D: NA
DNA: TGTGCCAGCAGTCGGGACACCTCGTTGTATAACACCGGGGAGCTGTTTTTT
CDR3: CASSRDTSLYNTGELFF

J: TRBJ2-7
size: many
V: TRBV20-1
D: TRBD2
DNA: TGCAGTGCTAGCCGAAGAAGTTGGAAGGAGTTAGCGGGAGGGTATGAGCAGTACTTC
CDR3: CSASRRSWKELAGGYEQYF

J: TRBJ2-7
size: many
V: TRBV4-1
D: NA
DNA: TGCGCCAGCAGCCCGGGCCCGTACGAGCAGTACTTC
CDR3: CASSPGPYEQYF

J: TRBJ2-3
size: many
V: TRBV7-2
D: NA
DNA: TGTGCCAGCAGCTTAGAGGCCTTTAGCACAGATACGCAGTATTTT
CDR3: CASSLEAFSTDTQYF

J: TRBJ1-2
size: few
V: TRBV4-3
D: NA
DNA: TGCGCCAGCAGCCCCGCTGCCAGGGGTAACTATGGCTACACCTTC
CDR3: CASSPAARGNYGYTF

J: TRBJ2-1
size: NA
V: TRBV29-1
D: NA
DNA: TGCAGCGTTGGTGGAGGGCTTTACAATGAGCAGTTCTTC
CDR3: CSVGGGLYNEQFF